Listed below are T cell receptor beta chains from one sample, sequenced in a study of tumor-infiltrating lymphocytes in primary liver carcinoma. MiXCR, applied by TCRdb to the multiplex PCR reads, yields one record per CDR3 protein. The sample has almost 200,000 distinct CDR3 sequences, about 61% seen once. The sequenced sample was peripheral blood. The receptor set was obtained from an older woman with primary liver carcinoma and hepatitis B virus infection. Each CDR3 is given with its conserved first and last residue.

>TRBV10-3|TRBJ2-1
CAISDTSGRASYKGQFF
>TRBV11-2|TRBJ1-5
CPSSATTGFDQPQHF
>TRBV11-2|TRBJ2-3
CANSSQGSSTDAQYF
>TRBV6-5|TRBJ2-4
CASNYAAGSKNIQYF
>TRBV10-2|TRBJ1-1
CASMRLLNTEAFF
>TRBV6-1|TRBJ1-2
CASTLIGGLKYGYTF
>TRBV7-9|TRBJ1-2
CASSFDRGGGYTF
>TRBV12-3/TRBV12-4|TRBJ2-2
CASSLRGTSGRAVNTGELFF
>TRBV4-2|TRBJ2-3
CASSQTTLTSGGSTDTQYF
>TRBV21-1|TRBJ2-7
CASKKQASWRVEQYF
>TRBV2|TRBJ2-1
CASTFEDKAYNEQFF
>TRBV5-5|TRBJ2-2
CASSFGLAGERGSGELFF
>TRBV10-2|TRBJ2-7
CASSDSGSYEQYF